This TCR beta chain derives from a study of blood T cell repertoires in COVID-19. V shed 7 bases and J shed 3 bases, with 12 bases lying between them. Looked up from germline, CDR1 is LNHDA and CDR2 is SQIVND (reference sequence). The CDR3 has 13 amino acids. TCRdb's copy holds only in-frame clones and misses some; the assay was immunoSEQ multiplex PCR. The table has roughly 260,000 clones, over 80% seen once. This chain connects TRBV19 to TRBJ1-1, with no clear D. Sequencing input: PBMCs or T cells enriched from blood (not recorded which). The TCR was taken from a human donor in a cohort exposed to, infected with or recovered from COVID-19 (not recorded which). The donor label of this sample is uncertain. The CDR3 DNA is TGTGCCAGTATGGTTAGAGTTCACACTGAAGCTTTCTTT. It is translated as CASMVRVHTEAFF.